This T cell receptor (beta chain) was obtained from a study of blood T cell repertoires in COVID-19 (dated by TCRdb to 2020 to 2021). Background on the whole study: Samples from collaborators originated in the United States, Italy and Spain and spanned both the acute and convalescent phases of COVID-19. A de-identified subject ID, COVID-19 status, age in years and sex were almost always included in the sample metadata. A freely available public database, intended as a resource for researchers studying the immune response to SARS-CoV-2, is where the repertoires were released. HLA class I and class II types, where available, came from metadata supplied by the sample provider rather than from assay-based typing. The material from the prospective study consisted of cDNA or gDNA derived from T cells, B-cell-depleted T cells, or PBMCs. Deeply sampled blood TCRbeta repertoires from subjects exposed to, actively infected with, or recovered from COVID-19 were included in the dataset. Samples came from the ongoing ImmuneRACE study (first 160 participants) plus 1,254 subjects from 6 global collaborators. Points the paper makes about the study in general: Clinical and demographic metadata were provided uncurated, with the amount varying by source and participant.

Each collaborating institution followed its own protocols to collect whole blood in K2EDTA tubes. For TCRbeta analysis, collaborators shipped samples as frozen whole blood, isolated PBMCs, or DNA extracted from either of those sample types. This clone was picked up one time. The antigen it recognizes is unknown. Within one base of it there is no much larger clone, and no base qualities were kept. The immunoSEQ Assay, a bias-controlled multiplex PCR, was used to amplify TCRbeta CDR3 regions from genomic DNA. Regarding the original processing steps: The number of nucleated cells in each sample was estimated by amplification of reference gene primers within the assay. To quantify the absolute abundance of each unique TCRbeta CDR3 rearrangement, sequence reads were collapsed and filtered. For each sample, productive Simpson clonality was calculated as the square root of Simpson's diversity index over productive rearrangements. TCRdb provides this immuneACCESS table in a form limited to in-frame rearrangements. Some clones are lacking; in checked studies, under half of them reflect an unresolved V gene, and why the rest are absent is not known. V and J calls and clone size come straight from that table; D and trimming were deduced from the DNA. The sample data list roughly 160,000 clones, and approximately 86% of these were observed just once. In total, the top ten clones hold around 8.3% of the sample.

Reading the germline V gene (reference sequence) gives CDR1 LNHDA and CDR2 SQIVND. The CDR3 numbers 15 residues from cysteine through phenylalanine. The CDR3 DNA has 45 bases and is translated from base 1. V drops 7 bases and J drops 6 bases, leaving 18 bases in between. Recombination connected TRBV19 to TRBJ1-4; perhaps TRBD1 is the D gene, with 6 bases matching. This TCR came from a man aged 55 to 70 with acute or convalescent COVID-19. The specimen was peripheral blood. The CDR3 reads as follows: CASTRGPGQYEKLFF. In nucleotides, the sequence is TGTGCCAGTACTAGAGGACCGGGACAATATGAAAAACTGTTTTTT.